This T cell receptor (beta chain) was sequenced for a study of CD8 T cells in ankylosing spondylitis. General study points: Clones linked to disease, bearing a CD8+ phenotype, were relatively rare in peripheral blood. The authors reported significant enrichment of disease-linked clones in matched ankylosing spondylitis synovial fluid. A number of the motif variants had already been described in reactive arthritis synovial fluid and blood.

In its sample, this clonotype was seen a few times. Its matching antigen is unknown. V lost 3 bases to trimming and J lost 6 bases; unmatched junction nucleotides: 2. CDR1 is LGHDT and CDR2 is YNNKEL in the germline V gene (reference sequence). The length of the CDR3 is 14 residues. Each CDR3 protein is one row after TCRdb ran MiXCR on the 5' RACE reads. The repertoire holds about 150,000 distinct CDR3 sequences, with under 45% as singletons. The sample comprised synovial fluid, either unsorted or a sorted T cell fraction (not recorded which). J is TRBJ1-2 and V is TRBV3-1; 12 bases fit TRBD1. This receptor was identified in a male donor with ankylosing spondylitis. The CDR3 DNA reads as TGTGCCAGCAGCCACGGGACAGGGGGCAATGGCTACACCTTC. Translating gives CASSHGTGGNGYTF.